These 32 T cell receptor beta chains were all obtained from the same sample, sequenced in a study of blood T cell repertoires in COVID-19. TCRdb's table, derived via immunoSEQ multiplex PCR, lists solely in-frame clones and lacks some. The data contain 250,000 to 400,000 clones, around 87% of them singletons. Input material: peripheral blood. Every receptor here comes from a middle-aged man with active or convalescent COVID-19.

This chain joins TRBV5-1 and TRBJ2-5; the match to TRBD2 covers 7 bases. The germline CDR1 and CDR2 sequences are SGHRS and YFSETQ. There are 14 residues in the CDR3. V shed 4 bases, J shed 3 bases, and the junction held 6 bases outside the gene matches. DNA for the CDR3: TGCGCCAGCAGCCAAGGGAGGGGTGAAGAGACCCAGTACTTC. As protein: CASSQGRGEETQYF.

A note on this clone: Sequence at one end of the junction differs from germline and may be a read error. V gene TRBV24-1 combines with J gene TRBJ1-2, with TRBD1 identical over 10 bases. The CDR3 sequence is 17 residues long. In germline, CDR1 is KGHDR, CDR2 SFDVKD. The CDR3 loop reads CAPSDGQGGGSNYGYTF. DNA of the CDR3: TGTGCCCCCAGTGATGGACAGGGGGGGGGCTCGAACTATGGCTACACCTTC.

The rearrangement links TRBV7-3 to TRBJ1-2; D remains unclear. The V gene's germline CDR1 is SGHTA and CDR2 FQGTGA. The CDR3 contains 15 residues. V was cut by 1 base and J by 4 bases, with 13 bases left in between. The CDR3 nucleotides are TGTGCCAGCAGCTTAAACCCGGACGGAGGCTATGGCTACACCTTC. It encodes CASSLNPDGGYGYTF.

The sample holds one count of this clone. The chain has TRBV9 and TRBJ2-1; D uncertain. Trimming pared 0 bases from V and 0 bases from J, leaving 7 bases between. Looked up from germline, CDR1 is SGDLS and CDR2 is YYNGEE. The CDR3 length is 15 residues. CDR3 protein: CASSVVPSSYNEQFF. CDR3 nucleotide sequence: TGTGCCAGCAGCGTAGTCCCGAGCTCCTACAATGAGCAGTTCTTC.

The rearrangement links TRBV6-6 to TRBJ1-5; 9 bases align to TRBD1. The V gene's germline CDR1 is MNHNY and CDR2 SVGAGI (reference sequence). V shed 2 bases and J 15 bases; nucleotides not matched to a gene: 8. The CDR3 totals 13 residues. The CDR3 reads CASSYAPKGQGHF. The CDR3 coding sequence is TGTGCCAGCAGTTACGCACCTAAGGGACAGGGGCATTTT.

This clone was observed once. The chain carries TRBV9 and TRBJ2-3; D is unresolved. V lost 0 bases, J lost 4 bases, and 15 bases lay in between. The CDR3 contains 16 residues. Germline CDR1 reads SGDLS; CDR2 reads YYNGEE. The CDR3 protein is CASSVAVFGFADTQYF. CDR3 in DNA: TGTGCCAGCAGCGTAGCGGTTTTCGGTTTTGCAGATACGCAGTATTTT.

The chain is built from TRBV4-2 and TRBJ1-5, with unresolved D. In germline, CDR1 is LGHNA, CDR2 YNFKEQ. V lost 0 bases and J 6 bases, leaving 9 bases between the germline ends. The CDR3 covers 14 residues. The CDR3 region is CASSQDLLSQPQHF. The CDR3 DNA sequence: TGTGCCAGCAGCCAAGACCTCCTTAGTCAGCCCCAGCATTTT.

CDR3 region: CASSHTQVNEKLFF. CDR3 DNA sequence: TGCGCCAGCAGCCACACACAGGTTAATGAAAAACTGTTTTTT. The chain combines TRBV4-3 with TRBJ1-4; weak D call: TRBD1 (5 bases). The V end was cut by 3 bases, the J end by 4 bases, with 9 bases between. Germline values: CDR1 LGHNA, CDR2 YSLEER. The CDR3 sequence is 14 residues long.

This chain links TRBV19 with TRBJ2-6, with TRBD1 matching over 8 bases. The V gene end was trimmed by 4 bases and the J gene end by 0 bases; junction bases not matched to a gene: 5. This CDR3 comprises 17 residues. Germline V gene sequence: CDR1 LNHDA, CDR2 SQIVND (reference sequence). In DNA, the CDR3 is TGTGCCAGTAGTAGGACAGGGCCAAACTCTGGGGCCAACGTCCTGACTTTC. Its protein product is CASSRTGPNSGANVLTF. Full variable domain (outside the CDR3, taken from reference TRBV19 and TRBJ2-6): DGGITQSPKYLFRKEGQNVTLSCEQNLNHDAMYWYRQDPGQGLRLIYYSQIVNDFQKGDIAEGYSVSREKKESFPLTVTSAQKNPTAFYLCASSRTGPNSGANVLTFGAGSRLTVL.

The chain's CDR3 is CASAAGDHNEQFF. CDR3 bases: TGTGCCAGCGCAGCGGGAGATCACAATGAGCAGTTCTTC. This sequence joins TRBV28 and TRBJ2-1; 8 bases fit TRBD2. The CDR3 loop spans 13 amino acids. Per the germline V gene, CDR1 is MDHEN and CDR2 is SYDVKM. The V segment lost 8 bases and the J segment 5 bases; nucleotides outside the gene matches: 5.

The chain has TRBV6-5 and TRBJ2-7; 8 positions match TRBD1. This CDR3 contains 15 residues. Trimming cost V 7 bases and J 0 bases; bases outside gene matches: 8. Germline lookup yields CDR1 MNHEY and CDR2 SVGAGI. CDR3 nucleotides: TGTGCCAGCACTAGGACAGGGCCCAGCTCCTACGAGCAGTACTTC. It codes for CASTRTGPSSYEQYF.

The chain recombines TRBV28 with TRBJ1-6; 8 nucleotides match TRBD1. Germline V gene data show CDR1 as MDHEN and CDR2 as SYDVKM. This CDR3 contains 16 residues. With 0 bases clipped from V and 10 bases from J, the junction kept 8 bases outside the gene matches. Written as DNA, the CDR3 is TGTGCCAGCAGTTTATGGCAGGGGGCGGCAGGGTCACCCCTCCACTTT. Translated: CASSLWQGAAGSPLHF.

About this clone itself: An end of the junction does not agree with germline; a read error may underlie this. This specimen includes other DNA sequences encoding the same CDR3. CDR3 region: CASKPTGYNQPQHF. In nucleotides, the CDR3 is TGCGCCAGTAAACCGACAGGGTACAATCAGCCCCAGCATTTT. This chain joins TRBV19 and TRBJ1-5, with 7 bases that match TRBD1. Germline V CDR1 and CDR2: LNHDA, SQIVND (reference sequence). The CDR3 runs to 14 residues.

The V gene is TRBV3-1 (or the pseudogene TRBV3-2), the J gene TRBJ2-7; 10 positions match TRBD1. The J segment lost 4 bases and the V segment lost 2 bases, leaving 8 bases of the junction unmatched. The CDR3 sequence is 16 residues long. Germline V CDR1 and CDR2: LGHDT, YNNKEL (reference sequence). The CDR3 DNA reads TGTGCCAGCAGCCAATCCCCCGGACAGGGGGGGTACGAGCAGTACTTC. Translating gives CASSQSPGQGGYEQYF.

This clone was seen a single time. The CDR3 sequence: CASSLASLGQYGYTF. As DNA, the CDR3 is TGTGCCAGCAGCTTAGCCAGTCTGGGACAGTATGGCTACACCTTC. The chain joins TRBV7-2 to TRBJ1-2; 7 bases align to TRBD1. Germline CDR1 and CDR2: SGHTA and FQGNSA. CDR3 length: 15 residues. V lost 0 bases, J lost 5 bases, and 6 bases stayed unmatched.

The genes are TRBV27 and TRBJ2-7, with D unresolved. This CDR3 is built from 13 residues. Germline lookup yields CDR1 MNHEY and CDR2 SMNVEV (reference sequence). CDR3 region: CLFLGGVYYEQYF. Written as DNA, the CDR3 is TGTCTCTTCCTAGGTGGCGTTTACTACGAGCAGTACTTC.

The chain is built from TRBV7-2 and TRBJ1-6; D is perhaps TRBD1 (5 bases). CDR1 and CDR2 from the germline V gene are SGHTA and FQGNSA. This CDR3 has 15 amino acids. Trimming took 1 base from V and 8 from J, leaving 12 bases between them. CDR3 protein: CASSLVRDRYSPLHF. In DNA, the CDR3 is TGTGCCAGCAGCTTAGTCAGGGATCGGTATTCACCCCTCCACTTT.

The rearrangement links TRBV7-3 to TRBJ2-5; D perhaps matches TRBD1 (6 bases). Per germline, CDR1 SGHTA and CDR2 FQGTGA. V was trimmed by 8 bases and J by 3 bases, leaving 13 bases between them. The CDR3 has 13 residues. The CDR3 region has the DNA TGTGCCAGCGGCAGGGGCCGGGAAGAGACCCAGTACTTC. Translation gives CASGRGREETQYF.

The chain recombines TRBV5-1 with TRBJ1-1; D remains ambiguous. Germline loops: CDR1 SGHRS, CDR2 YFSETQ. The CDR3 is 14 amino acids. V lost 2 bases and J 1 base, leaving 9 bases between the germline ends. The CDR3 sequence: CASSFTAGNTEAFF. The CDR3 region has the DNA TGCGCCAGCAGCTTTACCGCGGGGAACACTGAAGCTTTCTTT.

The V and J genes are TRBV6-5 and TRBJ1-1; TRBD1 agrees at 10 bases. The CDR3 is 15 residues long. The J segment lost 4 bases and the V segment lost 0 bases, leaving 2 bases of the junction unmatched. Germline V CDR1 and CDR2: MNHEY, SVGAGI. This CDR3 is CASSYSDRGLTEAFF. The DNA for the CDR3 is TGTGCCAGCAGTTACTCAGACAGGGGGCTCACTGAAGCTTTCTTT.

The CDR3: CSVVMEGSEEKLFF. CDR3 sequence (DNA): TGCAGCGTTGTGATGGAGGGATCGGAGGAAAAACTGTTTTTT. The chain employs TRBV29-1 and TRBJ1-4; D gene ambiguous. CDR1 and CDR2 (germline): SQVTM, ANQGSEA. Trimming stripped 4 bases from V and 8 bases from J, with 17 bases between. This CDR3 spans 14 amino acids. The variable domain in full, completed from reference TRBV29-1 and TRBJ1-4, reads SAVISQKPSRDICQRGTSLTIQCQVDSQVTMMFWYRQQPGQSLTLIATANQGSEATYESGFVIDKFPISRPNLTFSTLTVSNMSPEDSSIYLCSVVMEGSEEKLFFGSGTQLSVL.

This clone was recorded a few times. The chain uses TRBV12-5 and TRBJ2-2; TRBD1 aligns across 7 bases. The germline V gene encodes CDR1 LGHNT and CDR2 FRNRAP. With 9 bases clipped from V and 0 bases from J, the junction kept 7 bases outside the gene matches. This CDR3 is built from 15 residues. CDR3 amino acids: CASSPGTANTGELFF. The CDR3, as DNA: TGTGCTAGCTCTCCGGGGACAGCGAACACCGGGGAGCTGTTTTTT.

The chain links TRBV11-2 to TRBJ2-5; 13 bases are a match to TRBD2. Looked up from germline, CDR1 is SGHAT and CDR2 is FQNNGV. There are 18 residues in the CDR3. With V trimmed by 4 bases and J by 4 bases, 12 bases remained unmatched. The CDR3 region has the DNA TGTGCCAGCAGCTCCGACTTTCGACTAGCGGGAGGAGGAGAGACCCAGTACTTC. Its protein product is CASSSDFRLAGGGETQYF.

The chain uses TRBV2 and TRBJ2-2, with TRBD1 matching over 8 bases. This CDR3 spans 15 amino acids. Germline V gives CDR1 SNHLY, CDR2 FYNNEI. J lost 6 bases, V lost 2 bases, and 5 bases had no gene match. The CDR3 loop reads CASSELLQGAGELFF. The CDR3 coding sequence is TGTGCCAGCAGTGAATTACTACAGGGGGCCGGGGAGCTGTTTTTT.

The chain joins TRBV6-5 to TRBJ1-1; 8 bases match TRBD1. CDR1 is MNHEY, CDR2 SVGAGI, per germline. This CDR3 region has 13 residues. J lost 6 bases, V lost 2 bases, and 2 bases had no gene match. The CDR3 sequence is CASSYVTGAEAFF. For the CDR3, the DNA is TGTGCCAGCAGTTACGTGACAGGGGCTGAAGCTTTCTTT.

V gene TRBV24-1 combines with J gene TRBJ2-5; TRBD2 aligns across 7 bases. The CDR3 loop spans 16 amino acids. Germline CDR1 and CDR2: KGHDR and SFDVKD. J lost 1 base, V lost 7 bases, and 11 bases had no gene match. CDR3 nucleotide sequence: TGTGCCACCAGGCCGGCGGGAGCAGGTGCCCAAGAGACCCAGTACTTC. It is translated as CATRPAGAGAQETQYF.

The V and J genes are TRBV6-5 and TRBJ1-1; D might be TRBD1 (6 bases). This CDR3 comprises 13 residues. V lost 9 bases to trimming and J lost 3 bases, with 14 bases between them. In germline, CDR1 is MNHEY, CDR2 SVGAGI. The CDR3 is CASTQGSYTEAFF. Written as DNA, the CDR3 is TGTGCCAGTACTCAGGGGTCTTACACTGAAGCTTTCTTT.

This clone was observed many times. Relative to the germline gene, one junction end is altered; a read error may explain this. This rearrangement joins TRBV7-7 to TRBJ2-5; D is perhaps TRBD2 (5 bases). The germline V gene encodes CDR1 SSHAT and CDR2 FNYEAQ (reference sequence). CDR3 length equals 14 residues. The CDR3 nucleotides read TGTGCTAGCAGCTTAACTGACGGAGGCGAGACCCAGTACTTC. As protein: CASSLTDGGETQYF.

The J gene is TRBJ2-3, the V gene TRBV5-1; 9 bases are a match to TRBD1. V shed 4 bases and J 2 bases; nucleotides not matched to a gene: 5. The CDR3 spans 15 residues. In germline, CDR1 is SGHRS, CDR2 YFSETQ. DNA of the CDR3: TGCGCCAGCAGCCCACAGGGGGCGGACACAGATACGCAGTATTTT. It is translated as CASSPQGADTDTQYF.

The CDR3 reads CASSDGQGEKLFF. The CDR3 DNA sequence: TGTGCCAGCAGTGATGGACAGGGTGAAAAACTGTTTTTT. The chain links TRBV5-5 to TRBJ1-4; 8 positions match TRBD1. Germline lookup yields CDR1 SGHKS and CDR2 YYEKEE (reference sequence). The ends lost 5 bases at V and 7 bases at J; junction bases unmatched: 4. The CDR3 length is 13 residues.

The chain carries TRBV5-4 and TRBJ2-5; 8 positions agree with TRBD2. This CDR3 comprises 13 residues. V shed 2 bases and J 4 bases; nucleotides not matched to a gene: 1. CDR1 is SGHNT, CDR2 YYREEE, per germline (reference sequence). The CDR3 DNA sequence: TGTGCCAGCAGCTTCCTAGCGGGAGAGACCCAGTACTTC. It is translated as CASSFLAGETQYF.

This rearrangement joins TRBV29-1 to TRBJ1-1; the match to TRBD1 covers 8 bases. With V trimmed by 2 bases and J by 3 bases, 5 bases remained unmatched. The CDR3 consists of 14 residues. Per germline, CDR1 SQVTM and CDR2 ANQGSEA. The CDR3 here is CSVERVTGDTEAFF. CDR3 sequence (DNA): TGCAGCGTTGAACGGGTGACAGGGGACACTGAAGCTTTCTTT.